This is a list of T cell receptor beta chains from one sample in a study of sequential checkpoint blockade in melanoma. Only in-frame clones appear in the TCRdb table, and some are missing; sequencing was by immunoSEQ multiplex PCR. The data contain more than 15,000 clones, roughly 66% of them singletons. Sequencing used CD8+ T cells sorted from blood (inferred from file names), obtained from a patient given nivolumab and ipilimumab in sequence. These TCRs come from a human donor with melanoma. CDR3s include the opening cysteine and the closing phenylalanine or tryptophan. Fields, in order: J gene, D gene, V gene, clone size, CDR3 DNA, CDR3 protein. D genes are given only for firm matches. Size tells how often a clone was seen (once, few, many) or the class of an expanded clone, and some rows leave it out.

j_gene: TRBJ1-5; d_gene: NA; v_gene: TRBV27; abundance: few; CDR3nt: TGTGCCAGCAGTTTATCTGGGGCGGACAATCAGCCCCAGCATTTT; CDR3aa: CASSLSGADNQPQHF
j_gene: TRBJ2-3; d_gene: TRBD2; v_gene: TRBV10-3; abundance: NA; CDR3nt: TGTGCCATCAGTGAGTCGCAGTTTAGCGGGGGGGCCGGAGATACGCAGTATTTT; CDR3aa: CAISESQFSGGAGDTQYF
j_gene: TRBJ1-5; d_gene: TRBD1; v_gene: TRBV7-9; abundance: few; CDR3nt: TGTGCCAGCAGCTCTCGACAGGGAAATCAGCCCCAGCATTTT; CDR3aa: CASSSRQGNQPQHF
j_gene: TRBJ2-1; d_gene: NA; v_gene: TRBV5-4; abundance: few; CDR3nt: TGTGCCAGCAGCTTGTCCGGGACTTACAATGAGCAGTTCTTC; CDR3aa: CASSLSGTYNEQFF
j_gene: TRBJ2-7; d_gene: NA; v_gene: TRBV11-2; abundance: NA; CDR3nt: TGTGCCAGCAGCTTGGGGACAACCTACGAGCAGTACTTC; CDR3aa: CASSLGTTYEQYF
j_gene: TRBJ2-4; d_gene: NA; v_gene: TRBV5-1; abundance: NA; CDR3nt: TGCGCCAGCAGCTTTCTGGAGAGGCCCAAAAACATTCAGTACTTC; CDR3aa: CASSFLERPKNIQYF
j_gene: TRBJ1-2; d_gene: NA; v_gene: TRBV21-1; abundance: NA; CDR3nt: TGTGCCAGCAGCAAAGGGGGGGGAGTCAAGGACGTGGACTATGGCTACACCTTC; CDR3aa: CASSKGGGVKDVDYGYTF
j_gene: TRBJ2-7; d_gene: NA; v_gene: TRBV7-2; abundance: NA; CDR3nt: TGTGCCAGCAGCTTAGGAGGCAGGGGTTTGGAGGACGAGCAGTACTTC; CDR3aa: CASSLGGRGLEDEQYF
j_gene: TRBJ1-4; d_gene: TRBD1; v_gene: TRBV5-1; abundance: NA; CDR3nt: TGCGCCAGCAGCTGGACGTACGGGGGACAGTCAGATGAAAAACTGTTTTTT; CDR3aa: CASSWTYGGQSDEKLFF
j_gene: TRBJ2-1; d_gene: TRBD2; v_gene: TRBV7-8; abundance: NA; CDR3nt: TGTGCCAGCAGCTTAATAACTAGCGGGAGGAAGGATAATGAGCAGTTCTTC; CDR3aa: CASSLITSGRKDNEQFF
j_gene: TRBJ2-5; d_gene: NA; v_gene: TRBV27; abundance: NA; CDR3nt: TGTGCCAGCATGGGGTGGCAGGGGAGCCAAGAGACCCAGTACTTC; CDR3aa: CASMGWQGSQETQYF
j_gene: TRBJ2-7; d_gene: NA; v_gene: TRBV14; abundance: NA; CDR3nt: TGTGCCAGCAGCCACACGGCCTACGAGCAGTACTTC; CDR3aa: CASSHTAYEQYF
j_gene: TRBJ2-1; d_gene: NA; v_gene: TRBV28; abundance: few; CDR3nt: TGTGCCAGCAGGTCCCGGGACTTCCCCTACAATGAGCAGTTCTTC; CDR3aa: CASRSRDFPYNEQFF
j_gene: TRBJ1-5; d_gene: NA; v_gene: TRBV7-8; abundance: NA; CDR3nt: TGTGCCAGCAGCCCCCTCGGCGGGGTCAATCAGCCCCAGCATTTT; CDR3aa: CASSPLGGVNQPQHF
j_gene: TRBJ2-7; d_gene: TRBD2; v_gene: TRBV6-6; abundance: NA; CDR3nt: TGTGCCAGCAGTTACTGGGCGGGGGGCAACTCCTACGAGCAGTACTTC; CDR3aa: CASSYWAGGNSYEQYF
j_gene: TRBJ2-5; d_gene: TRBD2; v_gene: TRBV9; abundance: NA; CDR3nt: TGTGCCAGCAGCCTTAGCGGGGGGGCAGGAGAGACCCAGTACTTC; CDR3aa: CASSLSGGAGETQYF
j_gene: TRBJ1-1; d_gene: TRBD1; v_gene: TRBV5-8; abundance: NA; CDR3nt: TGTGCCAGCAGCTTGGCCGAGGGGCAGGGGGGTTGGATGAACACTGAAGCTTTCTTT; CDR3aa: CASSLAEGQGGWMNTEAFF
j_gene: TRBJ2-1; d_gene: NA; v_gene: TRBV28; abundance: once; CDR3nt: TGTGCCAGCAGTCCCGGGTTGCGCGATGAGCAGTTCTTC; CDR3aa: CASSPGLRDEQFF
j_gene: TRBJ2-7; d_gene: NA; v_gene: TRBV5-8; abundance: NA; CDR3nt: TGTGCCAGCAGCGCCGCCCGTGGTCCCTACTACGAGCAGTACTTC; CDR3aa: CASSAARGPYYEQYF
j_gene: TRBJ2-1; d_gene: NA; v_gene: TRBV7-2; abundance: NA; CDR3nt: TGTGCCAGCAGCTTCAGGGATGAGCAGTTCTTC; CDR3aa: CASSFRDEQFF
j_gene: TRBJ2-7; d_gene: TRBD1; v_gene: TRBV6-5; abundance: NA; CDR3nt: TGTGCCAGCAGTTACTCGACAGGGGCGGGGTACGAGCAGTACTTC; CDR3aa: CASSYSTGAGYEQYF
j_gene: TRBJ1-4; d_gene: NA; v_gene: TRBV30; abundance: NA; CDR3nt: TGTGCCTGGAGTGAAGGACAGACTAATGAAAAACTGTTTTTT; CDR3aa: CAWSEGQTNEKLFF
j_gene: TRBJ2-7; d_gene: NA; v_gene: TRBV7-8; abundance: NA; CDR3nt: TGTGCCAGCAGCTTAGCGCTGACAGGCTCCTACGAGCAGTACTTC; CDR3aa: CASSLALTGSYEQYF
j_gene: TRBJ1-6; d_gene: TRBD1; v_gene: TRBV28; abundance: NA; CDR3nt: TGTGCCAGCAGTTTATACAGGGGCACAGGATCACCCCTCCACTTT; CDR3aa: CASSLYRGTGSPLHF